This T cell receptor (beta chain) stems from a study of T cells in Graves' hyperthyroidism and ophthalmopathy. Amplified TCR beta CDR3 regions derived from RNA transcripts. TCR CDR3 regions were first amplified by RT-PCR with HTBI primers. TCRdb itself ran the multiplex PCR reads through MiXCR, one entry per CDR3 protein. The table has 690,000 or so distinct CDR3 sequences, roughly 20% seen once; the top ten hold roughly 17%. Patients aged 18 to 65 with hyperthyroidism were newly diagnosed, with duration under 2 months. Any patient presenting with uncontrolled infection, other autoimmune disease, pregnancy or lactation was left out. V trimming: 1 base; J trimming: 5 bases; junction bases outside the gene matches: 5. CDR1 SGHNT and CDR2 YYREEE come from the germline V gene (reference sequence). This CDR3 has 16 residues.

The sequencing sample was made of blood. The source of this sequence is a woman aged 50 to 60 with Graves' hyperthyroidism that later progressed to Graves' ophthalmopathy. V usage is TRBV5-4 and J usage is TRBJ2-2; TRBD2 aligns across 10 bases. The CDR3 protein is CASSLPERGGTGELFF. CDR3 coding DNA: TGTGCCAGCAGCTTGCCGGAGCGGGGGGGGACCGGGGAGCTGTTTTTT.